The T cell receptor beta chain under discussion was sequenced for a study of T cells in Graves' hyperthyroidism and ophthalmopathy. Findings and caveats of the study: Most clonotypes expanded in the thyroid (above 0.001) were also present in blood. The model's output predicted ophthalmopathy at a median of around 6.9 months prior to onset.

CDR1 SGHTA and CDR2 FQGNSA come from the germline V gene. Trimming left V 6 bases short and J 1 base short, with 12 bases between. This CDR3 is built from 14 residues. This clonotype appeared many times. Its antigen is currently unknown. Amplified TCR beta CDR3 regions derived from RNA transcripts. The TCR CDR3 was amplified in a first-round RT-PCR using the HTBI primer set. TCRdb re-called the multiplex PCR reads through MiXCR, storing one row per CDR3 protein. This table has about 680,000 distinct CDR3 sequences, under 45% appearing once. The TCR originated in a woman in her thirties or forties with Graves' hyperthyroidism. The sample comprised blood. J is TRBJ1-2 and V is TRBV7-2; weak D call: TRBD1 (5 bases). As DNA, the CDR3 is TGTGCCAGCAGTCACCGGGACGTTAACTATGGCTACACCTTC. It translates to CASSHRDVNYGYTF.